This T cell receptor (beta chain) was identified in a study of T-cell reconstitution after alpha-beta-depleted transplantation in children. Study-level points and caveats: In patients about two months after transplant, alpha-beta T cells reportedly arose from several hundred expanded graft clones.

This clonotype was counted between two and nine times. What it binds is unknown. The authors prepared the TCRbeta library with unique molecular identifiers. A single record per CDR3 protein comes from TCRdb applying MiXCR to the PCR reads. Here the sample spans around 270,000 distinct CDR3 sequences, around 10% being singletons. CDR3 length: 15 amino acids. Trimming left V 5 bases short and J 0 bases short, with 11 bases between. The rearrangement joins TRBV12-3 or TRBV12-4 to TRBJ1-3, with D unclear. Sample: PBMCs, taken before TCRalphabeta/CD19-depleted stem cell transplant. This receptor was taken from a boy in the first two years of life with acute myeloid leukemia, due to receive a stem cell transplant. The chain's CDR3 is CASSPARVSGNTIYF. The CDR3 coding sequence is TGTGCCAGCAGTCCAGCAAGAGTCTCTGGAAACACCATATATTTT.